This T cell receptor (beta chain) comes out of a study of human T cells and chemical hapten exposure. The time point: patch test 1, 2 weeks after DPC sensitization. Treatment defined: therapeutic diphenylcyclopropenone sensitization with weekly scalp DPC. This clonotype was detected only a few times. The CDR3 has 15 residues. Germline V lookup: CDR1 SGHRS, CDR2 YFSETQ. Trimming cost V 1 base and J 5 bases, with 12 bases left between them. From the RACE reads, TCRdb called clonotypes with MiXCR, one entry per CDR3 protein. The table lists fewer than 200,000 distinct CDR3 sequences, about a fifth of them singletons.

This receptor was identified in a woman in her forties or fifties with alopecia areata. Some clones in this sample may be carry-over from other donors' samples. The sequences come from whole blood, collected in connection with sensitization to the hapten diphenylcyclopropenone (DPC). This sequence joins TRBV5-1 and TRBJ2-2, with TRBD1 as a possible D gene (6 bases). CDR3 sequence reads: CASSLRTGLTGELFF. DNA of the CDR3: TGCGCCAGCAGCTTGAGAACAGGGCTGACCGGGGAGCTGTTTTTT.